Below are 30 T cell receptor beta chains sequenced from a single sample in a study of blood T cell repertoires in COVID-19. Some clones are missing from TCRdb's copy, which holds only in-frame ones; the method was immunoSEQ multiplex PCR. The sample carries 65,000 to 90,000 clones, 82% recorded once. Sequencing was performed on peripheral blood. The receptor source for this set is a woman aged 60-75 years with acute or convalescent COVID-19.

This clone was observed a few times. This chain links TRBV28 with TRBJ1-2; TRBD1 might be the D (6 bases). V dropped 6 bases and J dropped 3 bases, with 17 bases sitting between them. The CDR3 loop spans 15 amino acids. The germline CDR1 and CDR2 sequences are MDHEN and SYDVKM. In DNA form, the CDR3 reads TGTGCCAGCAGCCAGGGGCTCTCACCCGACTATGGCTACACCTTC. This encodes CASSQGLSPDYGYTF.

The genes are TRBV7-2 and TRBJ1-1; perhaps TRBD1 as D (6 bases). V was trimmed by 4 bases and J by 0 bases, leaving 15 bases between them. The germline V gene has CDR1 SGHTA and CDR2 FQGNSA. The CDR3 is 16 amino acids. Written as DNA, the CDR3 is TGTGCCAGCAGCTCATCAGGGGTCTTGCTGAACACTGAAGCTTTCTTT. Translation: CASSSSGVLLNTEAFF.

This chain uses TRBV2 with TRBJ1-2; D not resolved. Germline CDR1 SNHLY, CDR2 FYNNEI. This CDR3 has 16 residues. V was clipped by 0 bases and J by 8 bases, with 19 bases between them. This CDR3 is CASSEALLDNSRGYTF. CDR3 coding DNA: TGTGCCAGCAGTGAAGCGCTTCTTGATAACAGCCGCGGCTACACCTTC. Complete variable domain (other parts from reference TRBV2 and TRBJ1-2): EPEVTQTPSHQVTQMGQEVILRCVPISNHLYFYWYRQILGQKVEFLVSFYNNEISEKSEIFDDQFSVERPDGSNFTLKIRSTKLEDSAMYFCASSEALLDNSRGYTFGSGTRLTVV.

V usage is TRBV2 and J usage is TRBJ1-1; tentatively, D is TRBD1 (5 bases). Trimming stripped 5 bases from V and 12 bases from J, with 16 bases between. CDR3 size: 12 residues. In germline, CDR1 is SNHLY, CDR2 FYNNEI. In DNA, the CDR3 is TGTGCCAGCAGTAGGGGCCTCGGTGATTCTTTCTTT. Translating gives CASSRGLGDSFF.

The CDR3 spells CASSSADYFAGELFF. CDR3 coding DNA: TGTGCCAGCAGCTCGGCGGACTATTTCGCCGGGGAGCTGTTTTTT. The chain uses TRBV9 and TRBJ2-2; D might be TRBD2 (6 bases). Germline assignment: CDR1 SGDLS and CDR2 YYNGEE. Between the trimmed V and J ends, which lost 4 bases and 6 bases, there was a span of 16 bases. CDR3 length: 15 amino acids.

This clone showed up just once. This sequence joins TRBV28 and TRBJ1-5; tentatively, D is TRBD1 (6 bases). The V and J ends lost 1 base and 1 base respectively, with 14 bases between them. This CDR3 region has 17 residues. Per germline, CDR1 MDHEN and CDR2 SYDVKM. The CDR3 protein is CASSLLGRGRSNQPQHF. The CDR3 DNA is TGTGCCAGCAGTTTATTAGGCAGGGGCAGAAGCAATCAGCCCCAGCATTTT.

In its sample, this clone was seen a few times. The CDR3 nucleotides read TGTGCCAGCAGTGCCCTGACAGGAACCTATCAGCCCCAGCATTTT. As protein: CASSALTGTYQPQHF. V is TRBV27 and J is TRBJ1-5, with a weak D call TRBD1 (6 bases). The CDR3 runs 15 residues. Trimming removed 5 bases from V and 5 bases from J, with 16 bases in between. The germline V gene encodes CDR1 MNHEY and CDR2 SMNVEV (reference sequence).

The V call is TRBV2, the J call TRBJ1-5, with D possibly matching TRBD1 (5 bases). Per the germline V gene, CDR1 is SNHLY and CDR2 is FYNNEI. This CDR3 is 14 amino acids long. V lost 3 bases to trimming and J lost 5 bases, with 11 bases between them. CDR3 in amino acids: CASSDNWGDQPQHF. CDR3 bases: TGTGCCAGCAGTGATAATTGGGGGGATCAGCCCCAGCATTTT. The whole variable domain, remainder taken from reference TRBV2 and TRBJ1-5, is EPEVTQTPSHQVTQMGQEVILRCVPISNHLYFYWYRQILGQKVEFLVSFYNNEISEKSEIFDDQFSVERPDGSNFTLKIRSTKLEDSAMYFCASSDNWGDQPQHFGDGTRLSIL.

The chain combines TRBV9 with TRBJ1-1; D is uncertain. Trimming left V 0 bases short and J 4 bases short, with 10 bases between. Germline V gene data show CDR1 as SGDLS and CDR2 as YYNGEE. The CDR3 contains 14 residues. CDR3 nucleotides: TGTGCCAGCAGCGTAGGAGGCGGGAGCACTGAAGCTTTCTTT. Its translation is CASSVGGGSTEAFF.

The V and J genes are TRBV24-1 and TRBJ2-1, with TRBD2 matching 13 bases. CDR3 size: 16 residues. Germline V gene lookup returns CDR1 KGHDR and CDR2 SFDVKD. The V gene end was trimmed by 4 bases and the J gene end by 8 bases; junction bases not matched to a gene: 7. The DNA for the CDR3 is TGTGCCACCAGTGACCCTACTAGCGGGAGGGCAGATGAGCAGTTCTTC. It encodes CATSDPTSGRADEQFF.

The chain couples TRBV9 to TRBJ2-7, with D possibly matching TRBD2 (5 bases). The ends were cut back, 0 bases at V and 3 bases at J, with 10 bases in the middle. The CDR3 is 14 residues long. The germline CDR1 and CDR2 sequences are SGDLS and YYNGEE. The CDR3 DNA reads TGTGCCAGCAGCGTAGGCCTAGAGGGCTACGAGCAGTACTTC. Its protein product is CASSVGLEGYEQYF.

The chain links TRBV9 to TRBJ2-5; 8 nucleotides agree with TRBD2. Germline assignment: CDR1 SGDLS and CDR2 YYNGEE. Unmatched junction bases numbered 5, after V lost 0 bases and J lost 4 bases. The CDR3 extends over 15 amino acids. The CDR3 spells CASSVAGGPGETQYF. The CDR3 nucleotides are TGTGCCAGCAGCGTAGCGGGAGGGCCGGGAGAGACCCAGTACTTC.

The CDR3 region is CASSLDLSYEQYF. The CDR3 DNA sequence: TGCGCCAGCAGCTTGGATCTGTCCTACGAGCAGTACTTC. This chain links TRBV5-1 with TRBJ2-7; D gene unclear. V lost 0 bases and J 1 base, leaving 5 bases between the germline ends. The CDR3 contains 13 residues. Looked up from germline, CDR1 is SGHRS and CDR2 is YFSETQ.

This clone was counted a single time. The V gene is TRBV2, the J gene TRBJ2-7, with D unclear. Germline V gives CDR1 SNHLY, CDR2 FYNNEI. V was clipped by 11 bases and J by 0 bases, with 8 bases between them. The CDR3 sequence is 11 residues long. As DNA, the CDR3 is TGTGCCTCTCTATCCTCCTACGAGCAGTACTTC. Translated, it gives CASLSSYEQYF. Supplemented by reference TRBV2 and TRBJ2-7, the full variable domain reads EPEVTQTPSHQVTQMGQEVILRCVPISNHLYFYWYRQILGQKVEFLVSFYNNEISEKSEIFDDQFSVERPDGSNFTLKIRSTKLEDSAMYFCASLSSYEQYFGPGTRLTVT.

This chain uses TRBV25-1 with TRBJ2-3; the match to TRBD2 covers 10 bases. This CDR3 spans 14 amino acids. V shed 6 bases, J shed 3 bases, and the junction held 3 bases outside the gene matches. CDR1 is MGHDK and CDR2 is SYGVNS in the germline V gene. Here the CDR3 reads CASRAGGGTDTQYF. CDR3 nucleotides: TGTGCCAGCAGAGCGGGAGGGGGGACAGATACGCAGTATTTT. Full variable domain (remainder filled in from reference TRBV25-1 and TRBJ2-3): EADIYQTPRYLVIGTGKKITLECSQTMGHDKMYWYQQDPGMELHLIHYSYGVNSTEKGDLSSESTVSRIRTEHFPLTLESARPSHTSQYLCASRAGGGTDTQYFGPGTRLTVL.

The chain uses TRBV7-2 and TRBJ2-3; 8 bases fit TRBD2. Germline CDR1 is SGHTA and CDR2 is FQGNSA. CDR3 size: 16 residues. Trimming at V came to 7 bases and at J to 3 bases, leaving 12 bases not matched to a gene. The chain's CDR3 is CASTPRPSGRTDTQYF. Here the CDR3 DNA reads TGTGCCAGCACCCCTAGGCCCAGCGGGAGAACAGATACGCAGTATTTT.

V and J are TRBV6-6 and TRBJ1-2, with 7 bases that match TRBD1. The CDR3 contains 12 residues. V shed 5 bases and J 3 bases; nucleotides not matched to a gene: 0. Germline-derived CDR1 and CDR2 are MNHNY and SVGAGI (reference sequence). DNA for the CDR3: TGTGCCAGCAGTACAGGGGACTATGGCTACACCTTC. It encodes CASSTGDYGYTF.

The V call is TRBV11-2, the J call TRBJ1-2; the D gene is possibly TRBD1 (5 bases). Trimming took off 5 bases at V and 10 bases at J, with 14 bases between the two ends. This CDR3 contains 12 residues. Germline CDR1 and CDR2: SGHAT and FQNNGV. The CDR3 nucleotides are TGTGCCAGCAGCCCCCAGGGTCCTGTCTACACCTTC. It codes for CASSPQGPVYTF.

This clone has just one count. The rearrangement joins TRBV11-1 to TRBJ1-1, with D hard to call. The CDR3 is 15 amino acids. Germline V gene lookup returns CDR1 SGHAT and CDR2 FQDESV (reference sequence). The V and J ends lost 1 base and 1 base respectively, with 10 bases between them. The CDR3 loop is CASSLGVYGNTEAFF. Here the CDR3 DNA reads TGTGCCAGCAGCTTAGGTGTGTACGGGAACACTGAAGCTTTCTTT.

V and J are TRBV11-2 and TRBJ2-7; 10 bases map to TRBD1. V was clipped by 6 bases and J by 2 bases; unmatched bases: 7. Germline values: CDR1 SGHAT, CDR2 FQNNGV. The CDR3 covers 15 residues. The CDR3 DNA reads as TGTGCCAGCAGATACTTGACAGGGGGCCCCTACGAGCAGTACTTC. It encodes CASRYLTGGPYEQYF.

V is TRBV23-1 and J is TRBJ1-1; D ambiguous. TRBV23-1 is assigned to the ORF class and has an uncertain function. This CDR3 is built from 12 residues. Trimming left V 4 bases short and J 13 bases short, with 16 bases between. The CDR3 is CASSLQQKTDFF. As DNA, the CDR3 is TGCGCCAGCAGTCTCCAACAGAAGACGGATTTCTTT.

The gene calls are TRBV7-6 and TRBJ1-6, with D perhaps matching TRBD1 (6 bases). The germline CDR1 and CDR2 sequences are SGHVS and FNYEAQ. CDR3 length equals 16 residues. Trimming cost V 3 bases and J 8 bases, with 17 bases left between them. Here the CDR3 DNA reads TGTGCCAGCAGCTTTGGGGTGGGGGCCGGGTATTCACCCCTCCACTTT. It encodes CASSFGVGAGYSPLHF. Full variable domain (outside the CDR3, taken from reference TRBV7-6 and TRBJ1-6): GAGVSQSPRYKVTKRGQDVALRCDPISGHVSLYWYRQALGQGPEFLTYFNYEAQQDKSGLPNDRFSAERPEGSISTLTIQRTEQRDSAMYRCASSFGVGAGYSPLHFGNGTRLTVT.

This chain connects TRBV12-5 to TRBJ2-3; no reliable D call. CDR1 is LGHNT and CDR2 is FRNRAP in the germline V gene. The CDR3 totals 13 residues. Trimming left V 0 bases short and J 6 bases short, with 7 bases between. The CDR3 coding sequence is TGTGCTAGTGGTTTGGTACACAGCGATACGCAGTATTTT. Its translation is CASGLVHSDTQYF. Filled out from reference TRBV12-5 and TRBJ2-3, the complete variable domain reads DARVTQTPRHKVTEMGQEVTMRCQPILGHNTVFWYRQTMMQGLELLAYFRNRAPLDDSGMPKDRFSAEMPDATLATLKIQPSEPRDSAVYFCASGLVHSDTQYFGPGTRLTVL.

The chain has TRBV20-1 and TRBJ1-1, with D hard to call. In germline, CDR1 is DFQATT, CDR2 SNEGSKA (reference sequence). V was shortened by 2 bases and J by 4 bases, with 5 bases between the two germline ends. This CDR3 is built from 11 residues. CDR3 region: CSARLFTEAFF. In DNA form, the CDR3 reads TGCAGTGCTAGACTGTTCACTGAAGCTTTCTTT.

In its sample, this clone was seen once. The chain has TRBV5-1 and TRBJ2-5, with 7 bases fitting TRBD1. V trimming: 4 bases; J trimming: 4 bases; junction bases outside the gene matches: 4. Germline values: CDR1 SGHRS, CDR2 YFSETQ. The CDR3 length is 13 residues. The DNA of the CDR3 is TGCGCCAGCAGCCCTCCAGGGGGAGAGACCCAGTACTTC. Encoded protein: CASSPPGGETQYF.

The table lists this clone with a few counts. The chain is built from TRBV28 and TRBJ1-6; possibly TRBD1 for D (5 bases). The CDR3 contains 16 residues. Germline CDR1 reads MDHEN; CDR2 reads SYDVKM. V was shortened by 2 bases and J by 10 bases, with 18 bases between the two germline ends. The CDR3 bases are TGTGCCAGCAGTTTAGGAGGGGTCGGTTTGAGGTCACCCCTCCACTTT. Translation: CASSLGGVGLRSPLHF.

The rearrangement links TRBV11-2 to TRBJ1-2; maybe TRBD1 (6 bases). V was clipped by 5 bases and J by 3 bases, with 10 bases between them. Germline values: CDR1 SGHAT, CDR2 FQNNGV. This CDR3 region has 13 residues. CDR3 in amino acids: CASSAGAYYGYTF. The CDR3 DNA sequence: TGTGCCAGCAGCGCAGGGGCCTACTATGGCTACACCTTC.

This chain links TRBV7-2 with TRBJ2-1; weak D call: TRBD2 (6 bases). Germline V gives CDR1 SGHTA, CDR2 FQGNSA. The V gene lost 2 bases and the J gene lost 4 bases, with 15 bases spanning the gap. This CDR3 spans 16 amino acids. This CDR3 reads CASSLRAGHDYNEQFF. The CDR3 DNA reads TGTGCCAGCAGCTTAAGGGCGGGGCACGATTACAATGAGCAGTTCTTC. Combining the CDR3 with reference TRBV7-2 and TRBJ2-1 gives the whole variable domain GAGVSQSPSNKVTEKGKDVELRCDPISGHTALYWYRQSLGQGLEFLIYFQGNSAPDKSGLPSDRFSAERTGGSVSTLTIQRTQQEDSAVYLCASSLRAGHDYNEQFFGPGTRLTVL.

The chain employs TRBV28 and TRBJ1-2; perhaps TRBD1 as D (5 bases). The CDR3 totals 12 residues. Germline V gene data show CDR1 as MDHEN and CDR2 as SYDVKM. Between the trimmed V and J ends, which lost 5 bases and 8 bases, there was a span of 12 bases. The CDR3 bases are TGTGCCAGCAGTACATCAGGGTTCGGCTACACCTTC. It encodes CASSTSGFGYTF.

The CDR3 coding sequence is TGCGCCAGCAGCTTCGGGGGGCCGGCAACTAATGAAAAACTGTTTTTT. Residues: CASSFGGPATNEKLFF. This chain links TRBV5-1 with TRBJ1-4; D is perhaps TRBD1 (6 bases). CDR1 is SGHRS, CDR2 YFSETQ, per germline. The V end was cut by 2 bases, the J end by 0 bases, with 11 bases between. This CDR3 region has 16 residues.